Shown below are 3 T cell receptor beta chains from a single sample sequenced in a study of cytomegalovirus exposure and HLA in healthy donors. 13 Jbeta primers and 60 Vbeta primers were used for the PCR. Clones were sequenced by immunoSEQ multiplex PCR, and TCRdb holds only the in-frame ones, with some missing. The sample has 150,000 to 200,000 clones, around 87% seen once. The sample was PBMCs. These receptors all come from a woman between 18 and 29 years old in good health and CMV-seronegative.

The chain joins TRBV5-4 to TRBJ2-1, with D tentatively TRBD2 (6 bases). The CDR3 spans 11 residues. V shed 4 bases and J shed 9 bases, with 8 bases lying between them. The germline CDR1 and CDR2 sequences are SGHNT and YYREEE (reference sequence). The CDR3 nucleotides read TGTGCCAGCAGCCGGGACTTTGAGCAGTTCTTC. It encodes CASSRDFEQFF. Full variable domain (rest looked up from reference TRBV5-4 and TRBJ2-1): ETGVTQSPTHLIKTRGQQVTLRCSSQSGHNTVSWYQQALGQGPQFIFQYYREEENGRGNFPPRFSGLQFPNYSSELNVNALELDDSALYLCASSRDFEQFFGPGTRLTVL.

V is TRBV6-5 and J is TRBJ1-2; perhaps TRBD1 as D (6 bases). Trimming took 8 bases from V and 5 from J, leaving 15 bases between them. The CDR3 covers 13 residues. Per the germline V gene, CDR1 is MNHEY and CDR2 is SVGAGI. The CDR3 loop is CASWGRKGYGYTF. CDR3 bases: TGTGCCAGCTGGGGGCGCAAGGGTTATGGCTACACCTTC.

This clone was recorded a few times. This rearrangement joins TRBV28 to TRBJ1-1; 7 bases align to TRBD1. Germline V CDR1 and CDR2: MDHEN, SYDVKM. The CDR3 has 13 residues. The V gene end was trimmed by 3 bases and the J gene end by 4 bases; junction bases not matched to a gene: 2. CDR3 sequence reads: CASSFPGGTEAFF. CDR3 DNA: TGTGCCAGCAGTTTTCCAGGGGGCACTGAAGCTTTCTTT.